Listed here are 31 T cell receptor beta chains from one sample, sequenced in a study of cytomegalovirus exposure and HLA in healthy donors. PCR amplification relied on 60 Vbeta primers (plus 13 Jbeta primers). Profiling relied on immunoSEQ multiplex PCR, and the TCRdb table lists in-frame clones only, not all of them. Of under 200,000 clones listed, 80% are singletons. Sequencing was performed on PBMCs. Every receptor here comes from a man aged 40-55 years in good health and CMV-seropositive.

This clone is a singleton in its sample. This chain links TRBV4-3 with TRBJ1-4; D may be TRBD1 (6 bases). This CDR3 region has 15 residues. Looked up from germline, CDR1 is LGHNA and CDR2 is YSLEER. Deletions cut 0 bases from V and 7 bases from J, with 12 bases between. CDR3 protein: CASSQDSGGGEKLFF. CDR3 DNA: TGCGCCAGCAGCCAAGATTCTGGGGGCGGTGAAAAACTGTTTTTT.

This sequence joins TRBV7-9 and TRBJ1-1; 10 positions match TRBD1. The J segment lost 4 bases and the V segment lost 5 bases, leaving 4 bases of the junction unmatched. Germline-derived CDR1 and CDR2 are SEHNR and FQNEAQ (reference sequence). The CDR3 length is 14 residues. As DNA, the CDR3 is TGTGCCAGCAGCACCAGGACAGGGGGCACTGAAGCTTTCTTT. Translation: CASSTRTGGTEAFF.

This clone was found once. This sequence joins TRBV19 and TRBJ1-5; tentatively, D is TRBD1 (5 bases). Germline CDR1 and CDR2: LNHDA and SQIVND (reference sequence). This CDR3 spans 14 amino acids. Deletions cut 1 base from V and 7 bases from J, with 11 bases between. DNA of the CDR3: TGTGCCAGTAGTATAGCAGCAGGGCGACAGCCCCAGCATTTT. Translating it yields CASSIAAGRQPQHF.

This clone was recorded only once. The chain combines TRBV9 with TRBJ2-3; TRBD1 matches at 11 bases. With V trimmed by 0 bases and J by 7 bases, 13 bases remained unmatched. Germline CDR1 SGDLS, CDR2 YYNGEE. CDR3 size: 18 residues. CDR3: CASSVAPPMDRGRNTQYF. The DNA for the CDR3 is TGTGCCAGCAGCGTAGCTCCGCCCATGGACAGGGGGCGAAATACGCAGTATTTT.

This clone was detected only a few times. The chain has TRBV7-6 and TRBJ1-5; 10 nucleotides agree with TRBD1. Unmatched junction bases numbered 8, after V lost 3 bases and J lost 9 bases. The CDR3 length is 15 residues. Germline CDR1 SGHVS, CDR2 FNYEAQ. CDR3 coding DNA: TGTGCCAGCAGCTTCCGGACAGGGGGGGGTGGGCCCCAGCATTTT. It is translated as CASSFRTGGGGPQHF.

The chain is built from TRBV5-1 and TRBJ2-1; 11 bases agree with TRBD2. CDR1 SGHRS and CDR2 YFSETQ come from the germline V gene. V shed 4 bases, J shed 2 bases, and the junction held 8 bases outside the gene matches. The length of the CDR3 is 17 residues. CDR3 protein: CASSTGLAVRPYNEQFF. The CDR3 nucleotides read TGCGCCAGCAGCACGGGACTAGCGGTACGCCCCTACAATGAGCAGTTCTTC.

V is TRBV11-3 and J is TRBJ2-2; TRBD1 agrees at 8 bases. J was trimmed by 8 bases and V by 3 bases; bases with no gene match: 5. This CDR3 spans 14 amino acids. CDR1 SGHNT and CDR2 YENEEA come from the germline V gene. In nucleotides, the CDR3 is TGTGCCAGCAGCTTCGCAGGGGGCGTGGGGGAGCTGTTTTTT. This translates into CASSFAGGVGELFF.

V gene TRBV7-2 combines with J gene TRBJ2-5; tentative D call: TRBD2 (6 bases). V shed 1 base and J shed 0 bases, with 6 bases lying between them. The CDR3 length is 14 residues. Germline-derived CDR1 and CDR2 are SGHTA and FQGNSA. The CDR3 sequence is CASSLGGDQETQYF. Here the CDR3 DNA reads TGTGCCAGCAGCTTAGGGGGGGACCAAGAGACCCAGTACTTC.

This chain joins TRBV28 and TRBJ1-2, with unresolved D. Trimming took off 7 bases at V and 8 bases at J, with 20 bases between the two ends. Germline CDR1 and CDR2: MDHEN and SYDVKM. The CDR3 has 14 residues. This CDR3 is CASTSLGVVRGYTF. As DNA, the CDR3 is TGTGCCAGCACTAGCTTAGGAGTAGTGCGAGGCTACACCTTC.

The chain combines TRBV6-6 with TRBJ1-5, with a tentative D call TRBD1 (5 bases). CDR3 length: 15 amino acids. Trimming stripped 10 bases from V and 1 base from J, with 17 bases between. The V gene's germline CDR1 is MNHNY and CDR2 SVGAGI (reference sequence). The CDR3 spells CATSRPTESNQPQHF. The CDR3, as DNA: TGTGCCACCTCCCGACCGACAGAGAGCAATCAGCCCCAGCATTTT.

To note about this clone: At one boundary the junction diverges from the germline segment, which might be a read error. V gene TRBV7-9 combines with J gene TRBJ2-1; 11 bases fit TRBD2. This CDR3 contains 16 residues. CDR1 and CDR2 (germline): SEHNR, FQNEAQ (reference sequence). CDR3 sequence (DNA): TGTTCCAGCAGCCCGGAGACTAGCGGGGTCCCCGTCTTGCGGTTCTTC. Its translation: CSSSPETSGVPVLRFF.

J is TRBJ2-7 and V is TRBV19, with TRBD1 matching 8 bases. The CDR3 spans 15 residues. Germline values: CDR1 LNHDA, CDR2 SQIVND (reference sequence). The trim removed 6 bases at V and 2 bases at J, leaving 9 bases unmatched. The CDR3 loop reads CASSPRDRSPYEQYF. In DNA, the CDR3 is TGTGCCAGTAGCCCCCGGGACAGGTCTCCCTACGAGCAGTACTTC.

The chain is built from TRBV7-2 and TRBJ1-1; D not certain. CDR1 and CDR2 from the germline V gene are SGHTA and FQGNSA. V lost 3 bases and J lost 6, with 17 bases in between. The CDR3 length is 15 residues. CDR3 amino acids: CASSFKREREAEAFF. The DNA of the CDR3 is TGTGCCAGCAGCTTCAAGAGGGAGAGGGAGGCTGAAGCTTTCTTT.

CDR3 DNA sequence: TGTGCCAGCAGTTTGAGCGAGCGGGGGGGTGAGCAGTTCTTC. The encoded protein is CASSLSERGGEQFF. This sequence joins TRBV27 and TRBJ2-1, with 10 bases identical to TRBD2. With 3 bases clipped from V and 9 bases from J, the junction kept 5 bases outside the gene matches. This CDR3 contains 14 residues. Germline lookup yields CDR1 MNHEY and CDR2 SMNVEV (reference sequence).

The rearrangement joins TRBV29-1 to TRBJ1-1, with D perhaps TRBD1 (5 bases). This CDR3 region has 15 residues. Germline values: CDR1 SQVTM, CDR2 ANQGSEA. The germline V and J ends were trimmed by 3 bases and 4 bases, with 18 bases remaining between them. CDR3 coding DNA: TGCAGCGTTGACGCTACCGCGGGGGTTACCACTGAAGCTTTCTTT. Translating gives CSVDATAGVTTEAFF.

Only a few counts were recorded for this clone. The chain couples TRBV5-4 to TRBJ2-1; a possible D gene is TRBD1 (5 bases). Germline CDR1 and CDR2: SGHNT and YYREEE (reference sequence). The CDR3 loop spans 15 amino acids. Trimming shortened V by 4 bases and J by 7 bases, and 18 bases separated the two germline ends. The CDR3 sequence: CASSPRDRGYNEQFF. The CDR3 DNA sequence: TGTGCCAGCAGCCCTAGGGATAGGGGATATAATGAGCAGTTCTTC.

The chain joins TRBV5-1 to TRBJ2-7, with 10 nucleotides matching TRBD1. The CDR3 consists of 14 residues. Germline-derived CDR1 and CDR2 are SGHRS and YFSETQ. The V gene end was trimmed by 2 bases and the J gene end by 3 bases; junction bases not matched to a gene: 2. The CDR3 region has the DNA TGCGCCAGCAGCTTCGGACAGGGGGACTACGAGCAGTACTTC. The encoded protein is CASSFGQGDYEQYF.

The chain links TRBV19 to TRBJ2-1, with D uncertain. Between the trimmed V and J ends, which lost 3 bases and 6 bases, there was a span of 12 bases. This CDR3 contains 14 residues. Germline V lookup: CDR1 LNHDA, CDR2 SQIVND (reference sequence). CDR3 sequence reads: CASSISQPPNEQFF. CDR3 sequence (DNA): TGTGCCAGTAGTATTAGCCAGCCCCCCAATGAGCAGTTCTTC.

V and J are TRBV7-9 and TRBJ2-5, with 13 bases matching TRBD2. The DNA end is more similar to TRBJ2-7, so the J call may be wrong. Germline assignment: CDR1 SEHNR and CDR2 FQNEAQ (reference sequence). The CDR3 consists of 15 residues. CDR3 residues: CASSSTSGGPYEQYF. CDR3 coding DNA: TGTGCCAGCAGCTCGACTAGCGGGGGGCCCTACGAGCAGTACTTC.

The J gene is TRBJ2-7, the V gene TRBV5-4; 11 bases agree with TRBD1. Germline assignment: CDR1 SGHNT and CDR2 YYREEE (reference sequence). The CDR3 runs 15 residues. The V and J ends lost 4 bases and 5 bases, in that order; junction bases with no gene match: 8. CDR3: CASSRRTGGVHEQYF. DNA for the CDR3: TGTGCCAGCAGCCGGAGGACAGGGGGCGTACACGAGCAGTACTTC.

V and J are TRBV7-6 and TRBJ2-5; D not resolved. The end of the DNA fits TRBJ2-7 better, so the J call may be wrong. Germline V gene data show CDR1 as SGHVS and CDR2 as FNYEAQ. The CDR3 runs 13 residues. The CDR3 nucleotides are TGTGCCAGCAGCTTAGCCTCCTCCTACGAGCAGTACTTC. It encodes CASSLASSYEQYF.

The V call is TRBV7-9, the J call TRBJ2-7; 7 bases align to TRBD1. V was pared by 3 bases and J by 5 bases, with 1 base of the junction left unmatched. This CDR3 has 12 amino acids. Germline-derived CDR1 and CDR2 are SEHNR and FQNEAQ (reference sequence). The CDR3 spells CASSFDRDEQYF. The CDR3 coding sequence is TGTGCCAGCAGCTTCGACAGGGACGAGCAGTACTTC. The entire variable domain, with the rest obtained from reference TRBV7-9 and TRBJ2-7, is as follows: DTGVSQNPRHKITKRGQNVTFRCDPISEHNRLYWYRQTLGQGPEFLTYFQNEAQLEKSRLLSDRFSAERPKGSFSTLEIQRTEQGDSAMYLCASSFDRDEQYFGPGTRLTVT.

The chain recombines TRBV19 with TRBJ2-3; D is perhaps TRBD2 (5 bases). The V gene's germline CDR1 is LNHDA and CDR2 SQIVND (reference sequence). CDR3 length: 12 amino acids. Trimming left V 10 bases short and J 5 bases short, with 13 bases between. DNA for the CDR3: TGTGCCATAAGTAACGCGGGAGATACGCAGTATTTT. It codes for CAISNAGDTQYF.

The chain combines TRBV7-2 with TRBJ1-1, with 9 bases matching TRBD1. The J segment lost 10 bases and the V segment lost 5 bases, leaving 8 bases of the junction unmatched. Germline V gene sequence: CDR1 SGHTA, CDR2 FQGNSA. This CDR3 spans 13 amino acids. The CDR3 region has the DNA TGTGCCAGCAGCCCTCTACAGGGGGCAGGAGCTTTCTTT. Translated: CASSPLQGAGAFF.

CDR3 coding DNA: TGTGCCTGGAGGGGGTGGACAGGGGGGGACTCACCCCTCCACTTT. It specifies CAWRGWTGGDSPLHF. V and J are TRBV30 and TRBJ1-6, with TRBD1 identical over 10 bases. Germline-derived CDR1 and CDR2 are GTSNPN and SVGIG (reference sequence). The V segment lost 3 bases and the J segment 10 bases; nucleotides outside the gene matches: 9. The CDR3 length is 15 residues.

The CDR3 loop reads CSAVYRGDTQYF. The CDR3 bases are TGCAGCGCCGTATACAGGGGTGATACGCAGTATTTT. The chain recombines TRBV29-1 with TRBJ2-3; 7 bases align to TRBD1. Unmatched junction bases numbered 7, after V lost 7 bases and J lost 6 bases. Germline-derived CDR1 and CDR2 are SQVTM and ANQGSEA. The CDR3 sequence is 12 residues long.

The rearrangement links TRBV9 to TRBJ2-1; TRBD2 aligns across 14 bases. Germline CDR1 and CDR2: SGDLS and YYNGEE. The V segment lost 4 bases and the J segment 1 base; nucleotides outside the gene matches: 7. The CDR3 sequence is 18 residues long. The CDR3 protein is CASSPRTSGGRSYNEQFF. In DNA form, the CDR3 reads TGTGCCAGCAGCCCCCGGACTAGCGGGGGGAGGTCCTACAATGAGCAGTTCTTC.

The CDR3 region has the DNA TGTGCCAGCAGTTCACCTTGGGACAGGGGTGTGGACGAGCAGTACTTC. It is translated as CASSSPWDRGVDEQYF. The chain couples TRBV28 to TRBJ2-7; 10 nucleotides match TRBD1. From germline, CDR1 is MDHEN and CDR2 SYDVKM. V trimming: 4 bases; J trimming: 5 bases; junction bases outside the gene matches: 11. This CDR3 has 16 amino acids.

In this sample, this clone turned up once. The V and J genes are TRBV18 and TRBJ1-1; TRBD1 aligns across 8 bases. From germline, CDR1 is KGHSH and CDR2 LQKENI. This CDR3 is built from 13 residues. Losses at the gene ends were 10 bases for V and 6 bases for J; bases not matched to a gene: 10. CDR3 amino acids: CATRGQGAAEAFF. The CDR3 DNA sequence: TGTGCCACCCGCGGGCAGGGGGCGGCTGAAGCTTTCTTT.

V and J are TRBV30 and TRBJ2-3; tentatively, D is TRBD2 (5 bases). In germline, CDR1 is GTSNPN, CDR2 SVGIG (reference sequence). Trimming took 0 bases from V and 10 from J, leaving 14 bases between them. The CDR3 runs to 13 residues. In DNA, the CDR3 is TGTGCCTGGAGTGTATCCTCTGCGGGCGCGCAGTATTTT. The encoded protein is CAWSVSSAGAQYF.

This chain joins TRBV15 and TRBJ1-2; possible D gene TRBD1, 6 bases. Germline CDR1 is LNHNV and CDR2 is YYDKDF (reference sequence). CDR3 size: 14 residues. The V end was cut by 5 bases, the J end by 7 bases, with 17 bases between. Here the CDR3 DNA reads TGTGCCACCAGCCCCCTCACAGGGAAGGTTGGCTACACCTTC. As protein: CATSPLTGKVGYTF.